This is a list of T cell receptor beta chains from one sample in a study of OX40 agonist ivuxolimab in advanced cancers. Libraries were prepared by immunoSEQ multiplex PCR; TCRdb keeps only in-frame clonotypes and omits some of them. The sample records approximately 84,000 clones, approximately 94% being singletons. The sequenced sample was CD4+ or CD8+ T cells sorted from blood, obtained in a trial of the OX40 agonist ivuxolimab. The receptors here all came from an adult with an advanced solid tumor such as melanoma, head and neck, liver or kidney cancer. The CDR3 runs from the conserved cysteine through the conserved F or W. A D gene is named only where the DNA matches it firmly. Clone size is shown for a subset of rows, as once, few, many or a class of expanded clone.

CDR3 protein,CDR3 DNA,J gene,clone size,D gene,V gene
CASRYSVQGEAFF,TGTGCCAGCAGGTATTCGGTACAGGGTGAAGCTTTCTTT,TRBJ1-1,-,-,TRBV6-5
CASTDRGLNSPLHF,TGTGCCAGCACGGACAGGGGACTAAATTCACCCCTCCACTTT,TRBJ1-6,-,TRBD1,TRBV28
CASSWQGRYEQYF,TGTGCCAGTAGCTGGCAGGGGCGGTACGAGCAGTACTTC,TRBJ2-7,-,-,TRBV19
CASSLLARVTDTQYF,TGTGCCAGCAGCCTACTAGCTCGGGTCACAGATACGCAGTATTTT,TRBJ2-3,-,-,TRBV7-6
CASSSGTGTIREQFF,TGTGCCAGCAGCTCCGGGACAGGGACGATCCGTGAGCAGTTCTTC,TRBJ2-1,-,TRBD1,TRBV7-6
CATQLGFGASTDTQYF,TGTGCCACCCAGCTTGGGTTCGGGGCTAGCACAGATACGCAGTATTTT,TRBJ2-3,-,-,TRBV5-6
CASSLSGEQETQYF,TGTGCCAGCAGCTTATCAGGGGAACAAGAGACCCAGTACTTC,TRBJ2-5,-,-,TRBV11-2
CAISEETSGNEQFF,TGTGCCATCAGTGAAGAGACTAGCGGCAATGAGCAGTTCTTC,TRBJ2-1,-,TRBD2,TRBV10-3
CASSVSPTGNYGYTF,TGTGCCAGCAGCGTATCCCCGACAGGGAACTATGGCTACACCTTC,TRBJ1-2,-,TRBD1,TRBV9
CASVATGGPAAFTSTDTQYF,TGTGCCAGCGTCGCAACGGGAGGGCCCGCCGCTTTTACTAGCACAGATACGCAGTATTTT,TRBJ2-3,-,TRBD2,TRBV27
CASSLIAGGATSDTGELFF,TGTGCCAGCAGCCTCATAGCGGGAGGGGCGACTTCGGACACCGGGGAGCTGTTTTTT,TRBJ2-2,-,TRBD2,TRBV4-2
CATSRGQQETQYF,TGTGCCACCAGCAGAGGACAGCAAGAGACCCAGTACTTC,TRBJ2-5,-,-,TRBV15
CATSRESASTDTQYF,TGTGCCACCAGCAGAGAATCTGCTAGCACAGATACGCAGTATTTT,TRBJ2-3,-,-,TRBV15
CASATGGSYSEQFF,TGTGCCAGTGCAACAGGGGGCTCCTACAGTGAGCAGTTCTTC,TRBJ2-1,-,TRBD1,TRBV19
CARRSDTQYF,TGTGCCAGGAGATCAGATACGCAGTATTTT,TRBJ2-3,-,-,TRBV7-3
CASSPRGTGHEKLFF,TGTGCCAGCAGTCCCAGGGGGACAGGCCATGAAAAACTGTTTTTT,TRBJ1-4,-,TRBD1,TRBV27
CASSRKESGQGVPGNTIYF,TGTGCCAGCAGCCGGAAAGAGAGCGGACAGGGGGTTCCTGGAAACACCATATATTTT,TRBJ1-3,once,TRBD1,TRBV4-2
CASSPTPGRNEQFF,TGCGCCAGCAGCCCGACGCCCGGAAGAAATGAGCAGTTCTTC,TRBJ2-1,-,-,TRBV4-1
CATSGTGGAYEQYF,TGTGCCACCAGCGGGACAGGGGGCGCGTACGAGCAGTACTTC,TRBJ2-7,-,TRBD1,TRBV15
CASITGTGVDIQYF,TGTGCCAGCATCACCGGGACAGGGGTGGACATTCAGTACTTC,TRBJ2-4,-,TRBD1,TRBV2
CASSQAGQGARNTEAFF,TGTGCCAGCAGCCAAGCTGGACAGGGGGCAAGAAACACTGAAGCTTTCTTT,TRBJ1-1,-,TRBD1,TRBV14
CASSPRQGLAGELFF,TGTGCCAGTAGCCCTCGACAGGGACTAGCCGGGGAGCTGTTTTTT,TRBJ2-2,-,-,TRBV19
CASRRGGPVDTQYF,TGTGCCAGCAGGAGGGGGGGGCCGGTGGATACGCAGTATTTT,TRBJ2-3,-,-,TRBV13
CASWEGRTSTDTQYF,TGTGCCAGTTGGGAGGGAAGGACTAGCACAGATACGCAGTATTTT,TRBJ2-3,-,TRBD2,TRBV7-8
CASSLWQARAYNEQFF,TGTGCCAGCAGCTTATGGCAGGCGAGGGCCTACAATGAGCAGTTCTTC,TRBJ2-1,-,-,TRBV11-2
CASSPGTGGTYEQYF,TGTGCCAGCAGTCCCGGGACAGGGGGAACCTACGAGCAGTACTTC,TRBJ2-7,-,TRBD1,TRBV7-8
CASRGTGTHTNEQFF,TGTGCCAGCAGGGGGACCGGGACTCACACCAATGAGCAGTTCTTC,TRBJ2-1,-,-,TRBV7-9
CASSFRPEGSYGYTF,TGTGCCAGCAGTTTTAGGCCAGAAGGGAGCTATGGCTACACCTTC,TRBJ1-2,-,-,TRBV27